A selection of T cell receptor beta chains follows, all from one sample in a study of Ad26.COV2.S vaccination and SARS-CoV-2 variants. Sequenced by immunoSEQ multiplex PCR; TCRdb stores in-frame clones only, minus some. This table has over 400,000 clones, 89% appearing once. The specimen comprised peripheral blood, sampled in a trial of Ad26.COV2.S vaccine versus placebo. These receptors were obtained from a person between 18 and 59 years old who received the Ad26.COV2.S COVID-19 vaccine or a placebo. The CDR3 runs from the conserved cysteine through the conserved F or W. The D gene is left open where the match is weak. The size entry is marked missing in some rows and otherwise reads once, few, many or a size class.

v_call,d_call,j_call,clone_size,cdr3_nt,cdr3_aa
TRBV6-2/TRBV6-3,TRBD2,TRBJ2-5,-,TGTGCCAGCAGTTACTATCGGGAGGGGACCCAGTACTTC,CASSYYREGTQYF
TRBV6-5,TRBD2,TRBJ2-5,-,TGTGCCAGCAGTTCTAGCGGGGGGCCCGGATCCCAGTACTTC,CASSSSGGPGSQYF
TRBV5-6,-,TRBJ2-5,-,TGTGCCAGCAGCTTGGGACCCCGGACGGGGGATCTTGGGACCCAGTACTTC,CASSLGPRTGDLGTQYF
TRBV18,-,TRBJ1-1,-,TGTGCCAACTCACCAGGGGCAGCGTCCACTGAAGCTTTCTTT,CANSPGAASTEAFF
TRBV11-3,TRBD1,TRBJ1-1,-,TGTGCCAGCAGCCTGGCGACAGGGGTCATAGGGGAAGCTTTCTTT,CASSLATGVIGEAFF
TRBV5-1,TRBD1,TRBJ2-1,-,TGCGCCAGCAGCTTGCCCAAGACCGGGACAGGGTCATACAATGAGCAGTTCTTC,CASSLPKTGTGSYNEQFF
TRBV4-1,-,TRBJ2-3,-,TGCGCCAGCAGCTCTCTTTATGGAGGGTCCGGAGATACGCAGTATTTT,CASSSLYGGSGDTQYF
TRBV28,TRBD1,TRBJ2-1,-,TGTGCCAGCAGTTTGGGACAGGGTTATAGACGCTCCTACAATGAGCAGTTCTTC,CASSLGQGYRRSYNEQFF
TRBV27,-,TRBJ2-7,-,TGTGCCAGCAGTTTATCGGACGGTTACTACGAGCAGTACTTC,CASSLSDGYYEQYF
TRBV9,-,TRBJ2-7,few,TGTGCCAGCAGCGTAGCCCCAGGGGTGTACGAGCAGTACTTC,CASSVAPGVYEQYF
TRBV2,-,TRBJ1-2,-,TGTGCCAGCAGTGGAGGGACACACAACTATGGCTACACCTTC,CASSGGTHNYGYTF
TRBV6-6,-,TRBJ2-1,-,TGTGCCAGCAGTTACTCGCGAGGTTCCTACAATGAGCAGTTCTTC,CASSYSRGSYNEQFF
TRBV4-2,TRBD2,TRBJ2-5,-,TGTGCCAGCAGCGCCCTAGCGGGGGGCCAAGAGACCCAGTACTTC,CASSALAGGQETQYF
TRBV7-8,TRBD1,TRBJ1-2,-,TGTGCCAGCAGACACCTCGGACAGGGCCAGGTCGGCTACACCTTC,CASRHLGQGQVGYTF
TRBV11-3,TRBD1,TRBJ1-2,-,TGTGCCAGCAGCTTAGATACAGGGGGCTTTAATGGCTACACCTTC,CASSLDTGGFNGYTF
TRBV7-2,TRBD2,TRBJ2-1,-,TGTGCCAGCAGCTTAGAACTAGCGGATGAGCAGTTCTTC,CASSLELADEQFF
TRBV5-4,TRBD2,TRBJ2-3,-,TGTGCCAGCAGCTCTACTAGCGGGGGCTGGGGCACAGATACGCAGTATTTT,CASSSTSGGWGTDTQYF
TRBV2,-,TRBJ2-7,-,TGTGCCAGCAGTGACCAGGGTTCTTCCTACGAGCAGTACTTC,CASSDQGSSYEQYF
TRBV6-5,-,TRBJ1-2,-,TGTGCCAGCAGGGGCTCAAGACAGGAAAAGTATGGCTACACCTTC,CASRGSRQEKYGYTF
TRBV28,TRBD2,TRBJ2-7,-,TGTGCCAGCAGTTTATTAGCGGGGGTTCCCTACGAGCAGTACTTC,CASSLLAGVPYEQYF
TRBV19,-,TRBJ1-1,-,TGTGCCAGTACCACCCAGGGGTGGAGAAATTTGCACACTGAAGCTTTCTTT,CASTTQGWRNLHTEAFF
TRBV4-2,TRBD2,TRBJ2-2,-,TGTGCCCTCCTAGGAGAGGTTGAGATGGGACTAAAAAACACCGGGGAGCTGTTTTTT,CALLGEVEMGLKNTGELFF
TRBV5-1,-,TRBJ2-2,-,TGCGCCAGCAGCTTGGAAGAGGGGGCCGGGGAGCTGTTTTTT,CASSLEEGAGELFF
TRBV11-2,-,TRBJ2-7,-,TGTGCCAGCAGCTTTACTTACGAGCAGTACTTC,CASSFTYEQYF
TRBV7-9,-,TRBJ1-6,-,TGTGCCAGCAGCGAAGGCAGGGCATCACCCCTCCACTTT,CASSEGRASPLHF
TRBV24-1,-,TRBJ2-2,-,TGTGCCACCAGGGGGGCAAACACCGGGGAGCTGTTTTTT,CATRGANTGELFF
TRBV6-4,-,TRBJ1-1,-,TGTGCCAGCAGTAGGAGACGGGACACTGAAGCTTTCTTT,CASSRRRDTEAFF
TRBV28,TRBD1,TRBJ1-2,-,TGTGCCAGCAGCTCACTAACCGACAGGGCGGGCTATGGCTACACCTTC,CASSSLTDRAGYGYTF
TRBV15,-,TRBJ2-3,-,TGTGCCACCAGCAGAGATAACCCGGGGGCCACAGATACGCAGTATTTT,CATSRDNPGATDTQYF
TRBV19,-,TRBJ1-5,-,TGTGCCAGTAGTATATTTTGGGGATATCAGCCCCAGCATTTT,CASSIFWGYQPQHF
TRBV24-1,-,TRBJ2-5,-,TGTGCCACCAGTGATTTGGGGGGAGAAGAGACCCAGTACTTC,CATSDLGGEETQYF
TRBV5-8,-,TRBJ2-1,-,TGTGCCAGCAGCTTGGGCAGCCCTCCGGACCTCATGATCTTC,CASSLGSPPDLMIF
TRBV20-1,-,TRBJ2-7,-,TGCAGTCCCCTCTCTTTCTACGAGCAGTACTTC,CSPLSFYEQYF
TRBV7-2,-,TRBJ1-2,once,TGTGCCAGCAGCTTCTCCAGCTTCTATGGCTACACCTTC,CASSFSSFYGYTF
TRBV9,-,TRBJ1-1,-,TGTGCCAGCAGCGTAGGTGTAGGGGGCACTGAAGCTTTCTTT,CASSVGVGGTEAFF
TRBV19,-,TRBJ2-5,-,TGTGCCAGTAGTATAGATCTTCCTAGTAGGACCCAGTACTTC,CASSIDLPSRTQYF
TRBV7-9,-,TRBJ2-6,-,TGTGCCAGCAGCTTAGTCCGAAACTCTGGGGCCAACGTCCTGACTTTC,CASSLVRNSGANVLTF
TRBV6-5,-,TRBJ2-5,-,TGTGCCAGCATCCCGGGACCGTACCAAGAGACCCAGTACTTC,CASIPGPYQETQYF
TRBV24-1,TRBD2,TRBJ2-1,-,TGTGCCACCAGTGATTTAGGGGCGGGAGCTTCCAATGAGCAGTTCTTC,CATSDLGAGASNEQFF
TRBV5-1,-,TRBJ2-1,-,TGCGCCAGCAGCCTGGGGAGCCAATGGAATGAGCAGTTCTTC,CASSLGSQWNEQFF
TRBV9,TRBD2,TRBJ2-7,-,TGTGCCAGCAGCGTCGGGGGGTGGGACGAGCAGTACTTC,CASSVGGWDEQYF